This TCR beta chain was retrieved from a study of CD8 T cells in ankylosing spondylitis. Notes on the study in general: A TCR beta motif made of under 10 highly homologous variants seemed typical of ankylosing spondylitis blood. The clones that were linked to disease were reported to be significantly enriched in matched synovial fluid samples from ankylosing spondylitis patients.

Quantitative 5'-RACE with molecular barcodes was used to make the TCR beta libraries. TCRdb re-called the 5' RACE reads with MiXCR, one entry per CDR3 protein. The sample yields around 130,000 distinct CDR3 sequences, approximately 6.8% seen once. Details on this clonotype: The antigen is undetermined.

The germline V gene encodes CDR1 KGHSH and CDR2 LQKENI. The CDR3 spans 15 residues. Trimming stripped 3 bases from V and 2 bases from J, with 12 bases between. This clonotype was sampled from a male donor with ankylosing spondylitis or in good health (not recorded which). The chain employs TRBV18 and TRBJ2-3; tentative D call: TRBD2 (5 bases). The sequenced sample was blood, either unsorted or a sorted T cell fraction (not recorded which). The CDR3 loop is CASSPRAEYTDTQYF. CDR3 nucleotides: TGTGCCAGCTCACCGCGAGCGGAATACACAGATACGCAGTATTTT. The full variable domain, with the rest looked up from reference TRBV18 and TRBJ2-3, is NAGVMQNPRHLVRRRGQEARLRCSPMKGHSHVYWYRQLPEEGLKFMVYLQKENIIDESGMPKERFSAEFPKEGPSILRIQQVVRGDSAAYFCASSPRAEYTDTQYFGPGTRLTVL.